This TCR beta chain was recovered during a study of T cells in Graves' hyperthyroidism and ophthalmopathy. Trimming removed 0 bases at V and 0 bases at J, with 7 bases between. CDR3 size: 15 residues. Germline V lookup: CDR1 SGHRS, CDR2 YFSETQ. This clonotype was seen ten or more times. TCR beta CDR3 regions were amplified from RNA. TCR CDR3 underwent first-round RT-PCR with the HTBI primer set. In TCRdb, the multiplex PCR reads were re-called with MiXCR into one record per CDR3 protein. Altogether 730,000 or so distinct CDR3 sequences are present, roughly a sixth being singletons, with the ten largest covering 16%.

This sequence originates from a woman in her fifties or sixties with Graves' hyperthyroidism that later progressed to Graves' ophthalmopathy. This chain joins TRBV5-1 and TRBJ1-3; no definite D call. Sequencing was carried out using blood. The CDR3 reads CASSLDTYSGNTIYF. The DNA of the CDR3 is TGCGCCAGCAGCTTGGACACCTACTCTGGAAACACCATATATTTT. Combining the CDR3 with reference TRBV5-1 and TRBJ1-3 gives the whole variable domain KAGVTQTPRYLIKTRGQQVTLSCSPISGHRSVSWYQQTPGQGLQFLFEYFSETQRNKGNFPGRFSGRQFSNSRSEMNVSTLELGDSALYLCASSLDTYSGNTIYFGEGSWLTVV.